The 31 T cell receptor beta chains reported below all come from one sample, sequenced in a study of identical twins' blood T cells. One entry per CDR3 protein results from TCRdb running MiXCR on the 5' RACE reads. This sample has roughly 340,000 distinct CDR3 sequences, with about 28% found just once. Sequencing input: PBMCs. The receptors come from a woman between 18 and 50 years old in good health.

The genes are TRBV28 and TRBJ1-1; D is uncertain. The CDR3 has 14 amino acids. The V end lost 3 bases, the J end lost 1 base, and 9 bases lay between the germline ends. CDR1 MDHEN and CDR2 SYDVKM come from the germline V gene. CDR3 in amino acids: CASSFPAQNTEAFF. In DNA, the CDR3 is TGTGCCAGCAGTTTTCCCGCCCAGAACACTGAAGCTTTCTTT.

This clonotype has more than one count but fewer than ten. The chain links TRBV9 to TRBJ1-3; no firm D call. CDR1 SGDLS and CDR2 YYNGEE come from the germline V gene. The CDR3 loop spans 14 amino acids. V dropped 3 bases and J dropped 0 bases, with 7 bases sitting between them. CDR3 bases: TGTGCCAGCAGCGGCCCGCTCTCTGGAAACACCATATATTTT. Translated, it gives CASSGPLSGNTIYF.

The V and J genes are TRBV12-3 or TRBV12-4 and TRBJ1-2, with a tentative D call TRBD1 (5 bases). The CDR3 has 13 amino acids. V gave up 4 bases and J gave up 3 bases, with 9 bases separating them. CDR3 nucleotide sequence: TGTGCCAGCAGTTCCGACAGCTACTATGGCTACACCTTC. As protein: CASSSDSYYGYTF.

V usage is TRBV10-3 and J usage is TRBJ1-1; no clear D gene. Deletions cut 0 bases from V and 2 bases from J, with 4 bases between. In germline, CDR1 is ENHRY, CDR2 SYGVKD. This CDR3 has 13 residues. In DNA, the CDR3 is TGTGCCATCAGTGAGTCGTATAACACTGAAGCTTTCTTT. Amino acids: CAISESYNTEAFF.

The chain is built from TRBV7-2 and TRBJ2-4; no clear D. CDR3 length: 17 amino acids. CDR1 and CDR2 from the germline V gene are SGHTA and FQGNSA. V shed 4 bases and J shed 0 bases, with 16 bases lying between them. The CDR3 sequence is CASSSSRRSLAKNIQYF. DNA for the CDR3: TGTGCCAGCAGCTCAAGTCGCCGTTCCCTAGCCAAAAACATTCAGTACTTC.

This clonotype was counted between two and nine times. The CDR3 loop reads CASKQGRLTTQYF. The CDR3 region has the DNA TGTGCCAGCAAACAGGGTAGGCTGACGACCCAGTACTTC. The rearrangement joins TRBV2 to TRBJ2-5; possible D gene TRBD1, 6 bases. V lost 7 bases, J lost 7 bases, and 16 bases lay in between. The germline V gene has CDR1 SNHLY and CDR2 FYNNEI. This CDR3 comprises 13 residues.

The chain has TRBV6-6 and TRBJ1-2; TRBD1 matches 8 bases. Germline V lookup: CDR1 MNHNY, CDR2 SVGAGI (reference sequence). V shed 4 bases and J 6 bases; nucleotides not matched to a gene: 7. CDR3 length: 14 residues. The CDR3 coding sequence is TGTGCCAGCAGTTCCCTTACAGGGGGAAATGGCTACACCTTC. Translated: CASSSLTGGNGYTF.

This clonotype occurred a few times. This chain connects TRBV19 to TRBJ1-1, with a tentative D call TRBD1 (5 bases). The CDR3 loop spans 14 amino acids. The germline V and J ends were trimmed by 2 bases and 4 bases, with 11 bases remaining between them. Germline values: CDR1 LNHDA, CDR2 SQIVND (reference sequence). The CDR3 region is CASSIRGVGTEAFF. For the CDR3, the DNA is TGTGCCAGTAGTATACGAGGGGTGGGCACTGAAGCTTTCTTT.

This chain connects TRBV18 to TRBJ2-1, with TRBD2 matching 10 bases. The V segment lost 2 bases and the J segment 4 bases; nucleotides outside the gene matches: 5. The CDR3 is 16 residues long. Germline V gene data show CDR1 as KGHSH and CDR2 as LQKENI. CDR3 nucleotide sequence: TGTGCCAGCTCACCAGCTCTAGCGGGAGCGTACAATGAGCAGTTCTTC. As protein: CASSPALAGAYNEQFF.

The sample holds one count of this clonotype. The junction departs from the called germline gene at one end, perhaps through a read error. The chain is built from TRBV7-8 and TRBJ2-2; maybe TRBD2 (5 bases). The length of the CDR3 is 12 residues. The V gene's germline CDR1 is SGHVS and CDR2 FQNEAQ. This chain's CDR3 is CASITRTGEPFF. CDR3 DNA sequence: TGTGCCAGCATAACGCGCACCGGGGAGCCGTTTTTT.

This clonotype has a handful of counts. CDR3 nucleotides: TGCAGCTATAGACCGGGACAGTACAATGAGCAGTTCTTC. Its protein product is CSYRPGQYNEQFF. This chain joins TRBV20-1 and TRBJ2-1, with 7 nucleotides matching TRBD1. The CDR3 loop spans 13 amino acids. The germline V gene has CDR1 DFQATT and CDR2 SNEGSKA (reference sequence).

A few counts support this clonotype. This rearrangement joins TRBV7-9 to TRBJ2-1; D is perhaps TRBD2 (6 bases). Germline V CDR1 and CDR2: SEHNR, FQNEAQ (reference sequence). The CDR3 extends over 14 amino acids. Trimming stripped 7 bases from V and 0 bases from J, with 10 bases between. This chain's CDR3 is CASILGGSYNEQFF. The CDR3 region has the DNA TGTGCCAGCATCTTGGGGGGCTCCTACAATGAGCAGTTCTTC.

This clonotype turned up a few times. J is TRBJ1-1 and V is TRBV5-1; D gene uncertain. The CDR3 spans 13 residues. V was trimmed by 0 bases and J by 5 bases, leaving 8 bases between them. Germline-derived CDR1 and CDR2 are SGHRS and YFSETQ. As DNA, the CDR3 is TGCGCCAGCAGCTTGGTGCAAAGTACTGAAGCTTTCTTT. Translating gives CASSLVQSTEAFF.

This clonotype came up many times. CDR3 sequence: CASSLGGSNEKLFF. The CDR3 DNA reads TGCGCCAGCAGCTTGGGAGGATCTAATGAAAAACTGTTTTTT. The chain combines TRBV5-1 with TRBJ1-4; D not resolved. V gave up 0 bases and J gave up 3 bases, with 6 bases separating them. The CDR3 covers 14 residues. CDR1 and CDR2 from the germline V gene are SGHRS and YFSETQ.

This clonotype appeared a few times. The gene calls are TRBV11-2 and TRBJ2-1; D possibly corresponds to TRBD2 (5 bases). This CDR3 has 15 amino acids. Germline V gene lookup returns CDR1 SGHAT and CDR2 FQNNGV. Trimming removed 2 bases from V and 8 bases from J, with 16 bases in between. The CDR3 loop reads CASSLLYSSSYEQFF. In DNA form, the CDR3 reads TGTGCCAGCAGCTTATTATATTCGTCTAGCTATGAGCAGTTCTTC.

This clonotype was observed a handful of times. The chain joins TRBV6-6 to TRBJ1-1; perhaps TRBD1 as D (5 bases). Germline CDR1 MNHNY, CDR2 SVGAGI (reference sequence). V dropped 0 bases and J dropped 4 bases, with 15 bases sitting between them. This CDR3 has 16 amino acids. The chain's CDR3 is CASSYSKYSGPTEAFF. The CDR3 coding sequence is TGTGCCAGCAGTTACTCTAAATATTCAGGGCCCACTGAAGCTTTCTTT.

The chain combines TRBV7-3 with TRBJ1-1, with D hard to call. Germline CDR1 reads SGHTA; CDR2 reads FQGTGA. CDR3 length: 13 amino acids. Trimming removed 5 bases at V and 0 bases at J, with 7 bases between. As DNA, the CDR3 is TGTGCCAGCAGCAAGGATATGAACACTGAAGCTTTCTTT. It encodes CASSKDMNTEAFF.

V and J are TRBV3-1 and TRBJ1-1; 9 nucleotides agree with TRBD1. Losses at the gene ends were 3 bases for V and 2 bases for J; bases not matched to a gene: 4. Germline V gene data show CDR1 as LGHDT and CDR2 as YNNKEL (reference sequence). This CDR3 region has 15 residues. In DNA, the CDR3 is TGTGCCAGCAGCCAGGACAGGGGAAGAAACACTGAAGCTTTCTTT. As protein: CASSQDRGRNTEAFF.

Written as DNA, the CDR3 is TGTGCCAGCAGCCTACCTCTGGGGAATGGGTCACCCCTCCACTTT. This translates into CASSLPLGNGSPLHF. This chain uses TRBV28 with TRBJ1-6, with D unclear. With 6 bases removed from V and 10 bases from J, the gap between germline ends came to 19 bases. In germline, CDR1 is MDHEN, CDR2 SYDVKM. The CDR3 has 15 residues.

There are a few counts of this clonotype. The chain carries TRBV5-4 and TRBJ1-3, with a weak D call TRBD1 (5 bases). The CDR3 has 18 residues. Germline V gene lookup returns CDR1 SGHNT and CDR2 YYREEE (reference sequence). Trimming removed 3 bases at V and 0 bases at J, with 19 bases between. This chain's CDR3 is CASSSHELTADSGNTIYF. In nucleotides, the CDR3 is TGTGCCAGCAGCTCCCATGAGTTGACAGCCGACTCTGGAAACACCATATATTTT.

This chain joins TRBV12-5 and TRBJ1-1; TRBD1 might be the D (6 bases). V shed 6 bases and J shed 8 bases, with 16 bases lying between them. CDR3 length equals 13 residues. CDR1 and CDR2 (germline): LGHNT, FRNRAP. This CDR3 reads CASGFATGTEAFF. Here the CDR3 DNA reads TGTGCTAGTGGCTTTGCAACCGGGACAGAAGCTTTCTTT.

Comment on this clonotype: This clone may be a read error of a much larger clone one base away. The rearrangement joins TRBV27 to TRBJ2-2; D is possibly TRBD2 (6 bases). Looked up from germline, CDR1 is MNHEY and CDR2 is SMNVEV (reference sequence). The CDR3 sequence is 14 residues long. The chain's CDR3 is CASSSYRHTGGLFF. The CDR3 bases are TGTGCCAGCAGTTCGTACAGACACACCGGGGGGCTGTTTTTT.

This clonotype has a handful of counts. The chain uses TRBV6-2 or TRBV6-3 and TRBJ1-1, with D hard to call. Trimming stripped 5 bases from V and 2 bases from J, with 12 bases between. The CDR3 is 14 amino acids. Germline V gene sequence: CDR1 MNHEY, CDR2 SVGEGT. In nucleotides, the CDR3 is TGTGCCAGCAGTGATGCAACTCCCAACACTGAAGCTTTCTTT. Protein product: CASSDATPNTEAFF.

The chain links TRBV14 to TRBJ2-1; the D is unclear. Trimming took off 1 base at V and 3 bases at J, with 13 bases between the two ends. Germline V lookup: CDR1 SGHDN, CDR2 FVKESK. The CDR3 totals 16 residues. CDR3: CASSQALTLLYNEQFF. DNA for the CDR3: TGTGCCAGCAGCCAAGCGCTTACCTTACTCTACAATGAGCAGTTCTTC.

The chain uses TRBV25-1 and TRBJ2-7, with a tentative D call TRBD2 (5 bases). This CDR3 region has 12 residues. Per germline, CDR1 MGHDK and CDR2 SYGVNS. The V gene lost 6 bases and the J gene lost 6 bases, with 12 bases spanning the gap. CDR3 amino acids: CASSELVSEQYF. The CDR3 DNA is TGTGCCAGCAGCGAACTAGTTAGCGAGCAGTACTTC.

This clonotype has only a few counts. The J gene is TRBJ2-5, the V gene TRBV19; D is ambiguous. Trimming shortened V by 3 bases and J by 3 bases, and 5 bases separated the two germline ends. CDR1 is LNHDA, CDR2 SQIVND, per germline (reference sequence). The CDR3 has 12 residues. CDR3 sequence: CASSMAEETQYF. Here the CDR3 DNA reads TGTGCCAGTAGTATGGCAGAAGAGACCCAGTACTTC.

The chain recombines TRBV18 with TRBJ1-1, with TRBD1 matching 7 bases. The germline V gene has CDR1 KGHSH and CDR2 LQKENI. The CDR3 is 15 amino acids. Unmatched junction bases numbered 10, after V lost 4 bases and J lost 5 bases. The CDR3 DNA sequence: TGTGCCAGCTCACTCAACCCTCCAGGGGGTACTGAAGCTTTCTTT. Amino acid sequence: CASSLNPPGGTEAFF. Variable domain in full (rest from reference TRBV18 and TRBJ1-1): NAGVMQNPRHLVRRRGQEARLRCSPMKGHSHVYWYRQLPEEGLKFMVYLQKENIIDESGMPKERFSAEFPKEGPSILRIQQVVRGDSAAYFCASSLNPPGGTEAFFGQGTRLTVV.

The chain links TRBV29-1 to TRBJ1-4; D gene uncertain. V was pared by 7 bases and J by 3 bases, with 12 bases between. This CDR3 comprises 13 residues. Germline V gene data show CDR1 as SQVTM and CDR2 as ANQGSEA. The CDR3 sequence: CSGLFRANEKLFF. The CDR3 coding sequence is TGCAGCGGGCTGTTTAGGGCTAATGAAAAACTGTTTTTT.

This clonotype was observed at least ten times. The chain has TRBV2 and TRBJ1-1, with no clear D. V dropped 10 bases and J dropped 0 bases, with 12 bases sitting between them. This CDR3 is built from 13 residues. The germline V gene has CDR1 SNHLY and CDR2 FYNNEI. The CDR3 here is CATRTTLNTEAFF. For the CDR3, the DNA is TGTGCCACCAGAACGACCCTGAACACTGAAGCTTTCTTT. Full variable domain (remainder filled in from reference TRBV2 and TRBJ1-1): EPEVTQTPSHQVTQMGQEVILRCVPISNHLYFYWYRQILGQKVEFLVSFYNNEISEKSEIFDDQFSVERPDGSNFTLKIRSTKLEDSAMYFCATRTTLNTEAFFGQGTRLTVV.

This clonotype was picked up a small number of times. The chain carries TRBV6-5 and TRBJ1-1; 7 bases are a match to TRBD1. V dropped 7 bases and J dropped 2; count of bases not matched to a gene: 7. This CDR3 has 14 amino acids. From germline, CDR1 is MNHEY and CDR2 SVGAGI. This chain's CDR3 is CASTLQGPNTEAFF. The CDR3 bases are TGTGCCAGCACCTTACAGGGGCCTAACACTGAAGCTTTCTTT.

V usage is TRBV20-1 and J usage is TRBJ1-5; 10 positions agree with TRBD1. The CDR3 is made up of 15 amino acids. Germline CDR1 DFQATT, CDR2 SNEGSKA (reference sequence). The CDR3 DNA follows: TGCGGCGCTACACCCGGGACAGGGGAGGTTCAGCCCCAGCATTTT. Residues: CGATPGTGEVQPQHF.